Here is one TCR beta chain with its context. The authors' processing: Nucleated cell number was recorded as an estimate derived from reference gene primer amplification. Profiling relied on immunoSEQ multiplex PCR, and the TCRdb table lists in-frame clones only, not all of them. The DNA gave D and trimming, while V, J and clone size come from that table. The sample shows a few hundred thousand clones, about 85% of them seen only once. Trimming removed 5 bases at V and 4 bases at J, with 8 bases between. CDR1 is SGHTA and CDR2 is FQGTGA in the germline V gene. This CDR3 is 13 amino acids long. The data were taken from a study of blood T cell repertoires in COVID-19.

Specimen: peripheral blood. The chain employs TRBV7-3 and TRBJ2-2, with D unclear. The TCR originated in a man between 18 and 35 years old with active or convalescent COVID-19. The CDR3, as DNA: TGTGCCAGCAGCCTGGAGCGCACCGGGGAGCTGTTTTTT. It is translated as CASSLERTGELFF.